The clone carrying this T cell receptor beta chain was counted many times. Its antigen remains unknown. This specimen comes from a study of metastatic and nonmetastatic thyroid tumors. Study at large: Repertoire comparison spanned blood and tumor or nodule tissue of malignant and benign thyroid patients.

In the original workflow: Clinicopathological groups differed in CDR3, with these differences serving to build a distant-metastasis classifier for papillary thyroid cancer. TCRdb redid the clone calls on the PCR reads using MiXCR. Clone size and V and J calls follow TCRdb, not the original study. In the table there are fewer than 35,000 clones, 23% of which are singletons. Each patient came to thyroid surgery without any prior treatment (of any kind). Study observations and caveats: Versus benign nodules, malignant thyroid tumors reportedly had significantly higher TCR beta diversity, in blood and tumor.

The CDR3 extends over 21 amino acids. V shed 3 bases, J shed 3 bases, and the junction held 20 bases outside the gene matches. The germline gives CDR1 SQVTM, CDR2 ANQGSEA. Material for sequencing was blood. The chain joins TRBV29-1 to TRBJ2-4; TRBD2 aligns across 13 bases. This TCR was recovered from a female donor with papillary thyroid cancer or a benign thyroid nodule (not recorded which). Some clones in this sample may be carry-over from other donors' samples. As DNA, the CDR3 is TGCAGCGTTGATCCCCCCGGACTAGCGGGAGAGGATGGTAAGGTCAAAAACATTCAGTACTTC. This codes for CSVDPPGLAGEDGKVKNIQYF. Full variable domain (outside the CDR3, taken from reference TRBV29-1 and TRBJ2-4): SAVISQKPSRDICQRGTSLTIQCQVDSQVTMMFWYRQQPGQSLTLIATANQGSEATYESGFVIDKFPISRPNLTFSTLTVSNMSPEDSSIYLCSVDPPGLAGEDGKVKNIQYFGAGTRLSVL.